The clone carrying this T cell receptor beta chain was picked up many times. These data originate in a study of prognosis after radiotherapy for stage I lung cancer. Looking at the study overall: Not a single patient was given any concurrent therapy alongside stereotactic body radiotherapy, also referred to as SBRT.

Multiplex PCR, run in two rounds, amplified TCR beta CDR3 from genomic DNA. Individual primers that were specific to each TRBV and TRBJ gene served in first-round PCR. TCRdb fed the multiplex PCR reads into MiXCR, producing one record per CDR3 protein. The sample carries around 56,000 distinct CDR3 sequences, 26% recorded once. The CDR3 runs 16 residues. Germline V gene sequence: CDR1 SGHTA, CDR2 FQGNSA. J gave up 6 bases and V 5 bases, and 13 bases lay outside the gene matches. The rearrangement joins TRBV7-2 to TRBJ2-7; 10 bases are a match to TRBD2. The TCR sequence derives from a donor over 45 with non-small cell lung cancer. Sequenced here: PBMCs, sampled before or after stereotactic body radiation therapy (not recorded which). The chain's CDR3 is CASSERGLAVMSEQYF. CDR3 coding DNA: TGTGCCAGCAGCGAAAGAGGACTAGCGGTTATGAGCGAGCAGTACTTC.